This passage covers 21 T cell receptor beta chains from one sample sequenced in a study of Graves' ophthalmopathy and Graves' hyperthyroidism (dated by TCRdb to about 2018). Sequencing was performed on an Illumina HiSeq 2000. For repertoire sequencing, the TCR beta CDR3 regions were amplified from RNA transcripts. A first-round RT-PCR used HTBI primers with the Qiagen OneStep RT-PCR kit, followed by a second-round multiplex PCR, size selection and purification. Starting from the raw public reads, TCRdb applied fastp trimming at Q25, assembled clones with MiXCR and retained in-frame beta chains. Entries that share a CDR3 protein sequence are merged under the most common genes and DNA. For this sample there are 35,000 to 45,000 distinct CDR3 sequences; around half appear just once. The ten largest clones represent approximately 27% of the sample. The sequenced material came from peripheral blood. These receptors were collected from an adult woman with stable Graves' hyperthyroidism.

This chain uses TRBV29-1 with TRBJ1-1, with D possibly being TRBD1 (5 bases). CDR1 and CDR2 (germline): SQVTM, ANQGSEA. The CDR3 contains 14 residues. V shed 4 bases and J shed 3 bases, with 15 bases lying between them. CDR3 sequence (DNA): TGCAGCGTTGTACTGGGGGAAGGGGACACTGAAGCTTTCTTT. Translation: CSVVLGEGDTEAFF.

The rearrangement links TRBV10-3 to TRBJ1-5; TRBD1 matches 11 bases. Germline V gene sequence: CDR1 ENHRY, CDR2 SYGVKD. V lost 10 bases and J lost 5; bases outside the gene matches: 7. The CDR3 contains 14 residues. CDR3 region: CATGQGAMDQPQHF. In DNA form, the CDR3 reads TGTGCCACAGGACAGGGGGCGATGGATCAGCCCCAGCATTTT.

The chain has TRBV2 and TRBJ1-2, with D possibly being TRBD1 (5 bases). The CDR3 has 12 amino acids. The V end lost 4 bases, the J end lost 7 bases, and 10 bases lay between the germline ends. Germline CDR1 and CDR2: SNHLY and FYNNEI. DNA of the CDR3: TGTGCCAGCAGTGGAGGGGTAGGTGGCTACACCTTC. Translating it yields CASSGGVGGYTF.

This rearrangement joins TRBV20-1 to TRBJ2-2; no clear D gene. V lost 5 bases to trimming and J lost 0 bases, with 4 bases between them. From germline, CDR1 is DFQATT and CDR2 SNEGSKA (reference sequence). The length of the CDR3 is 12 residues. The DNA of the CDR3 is TGCAGTGCTTTCGCGAACACCGGGGAGCTGTTTTTT. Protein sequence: CSAFANTGELFF.

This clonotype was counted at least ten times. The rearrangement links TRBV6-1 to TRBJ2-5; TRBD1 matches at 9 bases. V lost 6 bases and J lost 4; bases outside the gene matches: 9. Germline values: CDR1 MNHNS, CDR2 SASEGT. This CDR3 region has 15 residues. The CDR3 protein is CASSARGQGSETQYF. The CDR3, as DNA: TGTGCCAGCAGCGCAAGGGGACAGGGTTCAGAGACCCAGTACTTC.

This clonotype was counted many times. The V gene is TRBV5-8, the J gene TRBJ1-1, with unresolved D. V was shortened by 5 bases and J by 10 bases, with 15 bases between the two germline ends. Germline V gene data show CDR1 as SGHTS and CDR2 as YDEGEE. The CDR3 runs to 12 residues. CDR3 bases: TGTGCCAGCAGGGACCCGGTGGGTAGAGCTTTCTTT. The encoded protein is CASRDPVGRAFF.

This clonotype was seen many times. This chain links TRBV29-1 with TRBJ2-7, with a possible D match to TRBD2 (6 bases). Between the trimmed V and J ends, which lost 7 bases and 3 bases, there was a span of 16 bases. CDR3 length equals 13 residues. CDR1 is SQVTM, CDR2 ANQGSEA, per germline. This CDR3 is CSGAAGWNYEQYF. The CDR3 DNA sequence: TGCAGCGGTGCAGCGGGCTGGAACTACGAGCAGTACTTC.

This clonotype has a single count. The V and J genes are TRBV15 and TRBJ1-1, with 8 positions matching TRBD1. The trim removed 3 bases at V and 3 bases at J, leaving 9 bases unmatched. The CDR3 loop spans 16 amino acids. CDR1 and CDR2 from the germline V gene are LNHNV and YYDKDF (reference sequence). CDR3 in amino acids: CATSSPQGAMDTEAFF. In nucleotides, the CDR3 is TGTGCCACCAGCAGTCCCCAGGGGGCAATGGACACTGAAGCTTTCTTT.

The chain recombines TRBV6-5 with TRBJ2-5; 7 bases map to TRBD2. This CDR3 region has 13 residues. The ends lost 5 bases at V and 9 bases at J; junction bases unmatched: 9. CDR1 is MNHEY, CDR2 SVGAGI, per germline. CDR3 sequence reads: CASSPGHGRAQYF. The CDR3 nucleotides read TGTGCCAGCAGTCCCGGGCATGGGAGGGCCCAGTACTTC.

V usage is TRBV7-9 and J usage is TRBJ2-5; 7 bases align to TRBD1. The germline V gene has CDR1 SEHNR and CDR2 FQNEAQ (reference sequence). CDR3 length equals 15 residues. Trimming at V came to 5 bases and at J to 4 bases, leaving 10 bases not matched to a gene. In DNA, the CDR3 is TGTGCCAGCAGCCCGCGACAGGGCCTGGGAGAGACCCAGTACTTC. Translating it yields CASSPRQGLGETQYF. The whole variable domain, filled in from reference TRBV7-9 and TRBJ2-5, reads DTGVSQNPRHKITKRGQNVTFRCDPISEHNRLYWYRQTLGQGPEFLTYFQNEAQLEKSRLLSDRFSAERPKGSFSTLEIQRTEQGDSAMYLCASSPRQGLGETQYFGPGTRLLVL.

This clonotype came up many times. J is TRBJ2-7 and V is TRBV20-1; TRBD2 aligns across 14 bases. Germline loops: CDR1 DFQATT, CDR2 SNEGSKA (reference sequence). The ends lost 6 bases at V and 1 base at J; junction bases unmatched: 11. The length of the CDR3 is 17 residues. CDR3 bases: TGCAGTGCCAGGGGACTAGCGGGGGAAAACCCTTCCTACGAGCAGTACTTC. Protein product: CSARGLAGENPSYEQYF.

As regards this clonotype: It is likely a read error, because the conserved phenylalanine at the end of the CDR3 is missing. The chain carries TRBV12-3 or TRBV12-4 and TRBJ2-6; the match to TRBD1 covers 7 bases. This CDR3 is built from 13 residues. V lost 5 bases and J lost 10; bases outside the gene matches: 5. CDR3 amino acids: CASSPQGENVLTL. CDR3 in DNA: TGTGCCAGCAGTCCCCAGGGGGAAAACGTCCTGACTCTC.

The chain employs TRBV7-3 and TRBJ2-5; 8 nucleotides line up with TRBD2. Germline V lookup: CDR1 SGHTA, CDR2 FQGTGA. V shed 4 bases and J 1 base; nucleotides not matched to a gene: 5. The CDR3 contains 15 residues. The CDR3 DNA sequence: TGTGCCAGCAGCTCATTAGCGGGACCCCAAGAGACCCAGTACTTC. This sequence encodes CASSSLAGPQETQYF.

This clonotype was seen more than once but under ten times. CDR3 sequence: CSASLGLAGAYEQYF. The DNA for the CDR3 is TGCAGTGCTAGCCTGGGACTAGCGGGAGCCTACGAGCAGTACTTC. The chain joins TRBV20-1 to TRBJ2-7; 14 bases fit TRBD2. The V gene's germline CDR1 is DFQATT and CDR2 SNEGSKA (reference sequence). V trimming: 3 bases; J trimming: 2 bases; junction bases outside the gene matches: 3. The length of the CDR3 is 15 residues.

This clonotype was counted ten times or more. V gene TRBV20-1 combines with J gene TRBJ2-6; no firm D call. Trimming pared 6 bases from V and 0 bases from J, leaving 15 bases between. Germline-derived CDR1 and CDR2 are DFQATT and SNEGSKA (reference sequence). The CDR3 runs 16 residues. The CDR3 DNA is TGCAGTGCCCCCGCCCCTCAAGTCTCTGGGGCCAACGTCCTGACTTTC. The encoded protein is CSAPAPQVSGANVLTF.

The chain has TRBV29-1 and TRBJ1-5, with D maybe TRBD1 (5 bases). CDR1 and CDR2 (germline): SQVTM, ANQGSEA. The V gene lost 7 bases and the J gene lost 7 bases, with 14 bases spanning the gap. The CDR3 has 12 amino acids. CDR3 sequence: CSAGTAGQPQHF. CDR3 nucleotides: TGCAGCGCCGGGACGGCAGGGCAGCCCCAGCATTTT.

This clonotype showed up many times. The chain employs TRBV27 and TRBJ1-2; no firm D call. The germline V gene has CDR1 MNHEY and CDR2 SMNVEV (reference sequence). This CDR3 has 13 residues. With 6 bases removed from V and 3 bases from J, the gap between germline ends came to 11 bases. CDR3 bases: TGTGCCAGCAGGGCGACTCACGACTATGGCTACACCTTC. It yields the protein CASRATHDYGYTF.

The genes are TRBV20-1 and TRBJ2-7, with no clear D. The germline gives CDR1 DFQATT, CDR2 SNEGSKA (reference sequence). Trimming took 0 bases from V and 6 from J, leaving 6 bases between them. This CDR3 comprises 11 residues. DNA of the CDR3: TGCAGTGCTAGAGAGGCCCCCGAGCAGTACTTC. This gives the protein CSAREAPEQYF.

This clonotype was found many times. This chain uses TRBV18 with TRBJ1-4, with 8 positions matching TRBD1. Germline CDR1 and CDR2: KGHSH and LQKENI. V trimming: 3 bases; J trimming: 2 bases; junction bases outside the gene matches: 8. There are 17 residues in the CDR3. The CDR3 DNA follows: TGTGCCAGCTCACCGACAGGGGTGGCAGCGACTAATGAAAAACTGTTTTTT. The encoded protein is CASSPTGVAATNEKLFF. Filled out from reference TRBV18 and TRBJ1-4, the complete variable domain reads NAGVMQNPRHLVRRRGQEARLRCSPMKGHSHVYWYRQLPEEGLKFMVYLQKENIIDESGMPKERFSAEFPKEGPSILRIQQVVRGDSAAYFCASSPTGVAATNEKLFFGSGTQLSVL.

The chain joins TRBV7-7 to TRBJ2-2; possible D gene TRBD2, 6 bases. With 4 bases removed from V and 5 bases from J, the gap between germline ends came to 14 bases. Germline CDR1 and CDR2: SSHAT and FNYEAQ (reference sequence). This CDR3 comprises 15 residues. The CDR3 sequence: CASSSRSGGTGELFF. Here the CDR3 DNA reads TGTGCCAGCAGCTCACGGTCAGGAGGGACCGGGGAGCTGTTTTTT.

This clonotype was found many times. The CDR3 sequence: CSAWGVEGPNTEAFF. As DNA, the CDR3 is TGCAGTGCTTGGGGGGTAGAGGGCCCGAACACTGAAGCTTTCTTT. The chain joins TRBV20-1 to TRBJ1-1; perhaps TRBD1 as D (5 bases). The CDR3 contains 15 residues. CDR1 is DFQATT and CDR2 is SNEGSKA in the germline V gene (reference sequence). V was cut by 5 bases and J by 1 base, with 17 bases left in between.